This T cell receptor beta chain comes out of a study of a mutant IDH1 vaccine in newly diagnosed glioma. Whole-study context: Males made up approximately 62% and females 37.5% of treated patients, whose mean age was around 41 years. Most patients had radiochemotherapy with temozolomide before enrollment; others had one alone.

Study-level findings and limits: Immune responses induced by vaccination arose in 93.3% of the patients.

V shed 4 bases, J shed 7 bases, and the junction held 5 bases outside the gene matches. Germline-derived CDR1 and CDR2 are LGHNA and YNFKEQ. The CDR3 length is 13 residues. With respect to this clone: What it binds is unknown.

The protocol was immunoSEQ multiplex PCR, while the TCRdb copy is restricted to in-frame clones and leaves out a portion. This table has 85,000 to 100,000 clones, around 77% appearing once. Time point denoted: baseline, week 1 (first vaccination visit). Treatment denoted: pre-vaccination baseline after standard-of-care therapy. Donor tumors were new WHO grade 3 or 4 IDH1-mutant, ATRX-lost astrocytomas. Source: PBMCs, taken from a glioma patient treated with radiotherapy, temozolomide or both. The chain carries TRBV4-2 and TRBJ2-7; 9 nucleotides align to TRBD1. The TCR was taken from a man in his forties or fifties with glioma. The chain's CDR3 is CASSRDRVGEQYF. CDR3 DNA: TGTGCCAGCAGCCGGGACAGGGTGGGGGAGCAGTACTTC.